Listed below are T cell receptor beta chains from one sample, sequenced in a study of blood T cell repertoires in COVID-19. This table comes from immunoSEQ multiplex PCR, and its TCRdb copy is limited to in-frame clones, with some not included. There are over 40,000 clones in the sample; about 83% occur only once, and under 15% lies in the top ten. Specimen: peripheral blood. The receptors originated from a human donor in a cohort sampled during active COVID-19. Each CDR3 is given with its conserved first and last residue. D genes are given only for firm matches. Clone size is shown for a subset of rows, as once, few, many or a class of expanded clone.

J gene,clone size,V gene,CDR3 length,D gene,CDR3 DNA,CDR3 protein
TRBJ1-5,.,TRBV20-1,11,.,TGCAGTGTAGGCGGGATTCAGCCCCAGCATTTT,CSVGGIQPQHF
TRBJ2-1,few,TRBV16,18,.,TGTGCCAGCAGCCCAGGGCGGAGGGGCCCAAGCTCCTACAATGAGCAGTTCTTC,CASSPGRRGPSSYNEQFF
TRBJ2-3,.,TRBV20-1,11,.,TGCAGTGCTATTCTGACAGATACGCAGTATTTT,CSAILTDTQYF
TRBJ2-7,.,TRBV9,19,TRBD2,TGTGCCAGCAGCGCAAGTACTAGCGGGAGGGCCTTAGGTCATTACGAGCAGTACTTC,CASSASTSGRALGHYEQYF
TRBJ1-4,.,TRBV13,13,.,TGTGCCAGCAGCTTACTCCCGAATGAAAAACTGTTTTTT,CASSLLPNEKLFF
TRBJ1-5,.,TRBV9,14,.,TGTGCCAGCAGCTCCGGGAATTCAGCGCAGCCCCAGCATTTT,CASSSGNSAQPQHF
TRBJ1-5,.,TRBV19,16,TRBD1,TGTGCCAGTGGTAATGGGGACAGGGGTTCAGGTCAGCCCCAGCATTTT,CASGNGDRGSGQPQHF
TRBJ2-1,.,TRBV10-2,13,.,TGCGCCAGCAGTGAGCGTCTCAGGGGTGAGCAGTTCTTC,CASSERLRGEQFF
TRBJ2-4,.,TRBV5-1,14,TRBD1,TGCGCCAGCAGCTTGGACCGAGGACAGGACATTCAGTACTTC,CASSLDRGQDIQYF
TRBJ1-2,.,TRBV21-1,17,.,TGTGCCAGCAGCAAAAGAGTGCGGCAGTCCAACGAATATGGCTACACCTTC,CASSKRVRQSNEYGYTF
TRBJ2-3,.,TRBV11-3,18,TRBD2,TGTGCCAGCAGCTTAGATCGCGCTAGCGGGAGGAGCACAGATACGCAGTATTTT,CASSLDRASGRSTDTQYF
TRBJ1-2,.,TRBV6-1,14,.,TGTGCCAGCAGTGAAATTAGCCAGATCTATGGCTACACCTTC,CASSEISQIYGYTF
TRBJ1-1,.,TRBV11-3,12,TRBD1,TGTGCCAGCAGCCTAGACAGGGCTGAAGCTTTCTTT,CASSLDRAEAFF
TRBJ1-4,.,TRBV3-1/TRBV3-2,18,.,TGTGCCAGCAGCCAAGATGTAAGGGGTGGTTACACTAATGAAAAACTGTTTTTT,CASSQDVRGGYTNEKLFF
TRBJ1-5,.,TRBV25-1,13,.,TGTGCCACACCGGTAGAATTCAATCAGCCCCAGCATTTT,CATPVEFNQPQHF
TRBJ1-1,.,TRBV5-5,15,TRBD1,TGTGCCAGCAGCCAGACAGGGGGCGCGCGGACTGAAGCTTTCTTT,CASSQTGGARTEAFF
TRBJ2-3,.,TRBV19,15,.,TGTGCCAGTAGCACAGGGGCTAGCGGGACAGATACGCAGTATTTT,CASSTGASGTDTQYF
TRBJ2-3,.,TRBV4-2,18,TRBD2,TGTGCCAGCAGCCAAGATCACGAGCGGGGGGGCCTCACAGATACGCAGTATTTT,CASSQDHERGGLTDTQYF
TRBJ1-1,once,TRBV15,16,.,TGTGCCACCAGCAGAGATCGAATGCCCGGGAACACTGAAGCTTTCTTT,CATSRDRMPGNTEAFF
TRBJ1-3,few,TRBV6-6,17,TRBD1,TGTGCCAGCAGTCTCACACTGGACAGGCCCCCTGGAAACACCATATATTTT,CASSLTLDRPPGNTIYF
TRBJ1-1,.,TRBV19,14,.,TGTGCCAGTAGTATAAACGGAGGACTTGATGAAGCTTTCTTT,CASSINGGLDEAFF
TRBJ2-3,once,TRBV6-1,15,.,TGTGCCAGCAGTGAAGCCTTAACTAGCACAGATACGCAGTATTTT,CASSEALTSTDTQYF
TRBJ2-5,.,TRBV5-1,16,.,TGCGCCAGCACCCCCCCCCGGGTTGCAGAACAAGAGACCCAGTACTTC,CASTPPRVAEQETQYF
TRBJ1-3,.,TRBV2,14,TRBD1,TGTGCCAGCAAGACAGGGGGAATCGGAAACACCATATATTTT,CASKTGGIGNTIYF
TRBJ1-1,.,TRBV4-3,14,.,TGCGCCAGCAGCCAGGGGCAGCTAAACACTGAAGCTTTCTTT,CASSQGQLNTEAFF
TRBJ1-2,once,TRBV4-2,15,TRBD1,TGTGCCAGCAGCCAATCGGGACAGCTAGGGAGTGGCTACACCTTC,CASSQSGQLGSGYTF
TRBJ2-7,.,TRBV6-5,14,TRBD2,TGTGCCAGCAGCCTAAAGCGGGAGGGCTACGAGCAGTACTTC,CASSLKREGYEQYF
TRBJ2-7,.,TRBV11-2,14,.,TGTGCCAGCAGCTTAGGTCAGGGGCTCTACGAGCAGTACTTC,CASSLGQGLYEQYF
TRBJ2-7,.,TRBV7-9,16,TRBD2,TGTGCCAGCAGCTTAGCTGGTAGCGGGACGATCGGCGAGCAGTACTTC,CASSLAGSGTIGEQYF
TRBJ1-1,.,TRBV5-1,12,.,TGCGCCAGCAGCTTGGGGGGCGTGGAAGCTTTCTTT,CASSLGGVEAFF
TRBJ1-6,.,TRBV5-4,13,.,TGTGCCAGCAGCGCTTCAGGCAATTCACCCCTCCACTTT,CASSASGNSPLHF
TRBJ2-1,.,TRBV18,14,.,TGTGCCAGCTCACCATTGGAGGCTTACAATGAGCAGTTCTTC,CASSPLEAYNEQFF
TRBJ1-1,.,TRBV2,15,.,TGTGCCAGCAGTCCCCGGGGGGGCGGGAACACTGAAGCTTTCTTT,CASSPRGGGNTEAFF
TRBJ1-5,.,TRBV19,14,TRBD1,TGTGCCAGTATGGTCACAGGGGACAATCAGCCCCAGCATTTT,CASMVTGDNQPQHF
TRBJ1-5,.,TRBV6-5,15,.,TGTGCCAGCAGTTACCGCAGGACAGATACGCCGCCCCAGCATTTT,CASSYRRTDTPPQHF
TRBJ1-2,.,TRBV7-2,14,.,TGTGCCAGCAGCTTAACAGGGAGTAACTATGGCTACACCTTC,CASSLTGSNYGYTF
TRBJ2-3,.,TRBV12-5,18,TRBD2,TGTGCTAGTGGTTTGGCCGGACTAGCGGGGGGAAGCACAGATACGCAGTATTTT,CASGLAGLAGGSTDTQYF
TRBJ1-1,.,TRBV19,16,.,TGTGCCAGCACGAGAGGGGGTAAGGATATGAACACTGAAGCTTTCTTT,CASTRGGKDMNTEAFF
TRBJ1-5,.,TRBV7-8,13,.,TGTGCCAGCAGCTTAGAGGAGGGACTGCCCCAGCATTTT,CASSLEEGLPQHF
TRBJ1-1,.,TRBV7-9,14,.,TGTGCCAGCAGCTTACGGGGGGCATTAACTGAAGCTTTCTTT,CASSLRGALTEAFF
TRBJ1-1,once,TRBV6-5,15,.,TGTGCCAGTCTCGACCTCCGTCAGGGGAACACTGAAGCTTTCTTT,CASLDLRQGNTEAFF
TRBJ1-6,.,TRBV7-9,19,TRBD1,TGTGCCAGCAGCTTAGCCGACAGGGGGATCGATCCTTATAATTCACCCCTCCACTTT,CASSLADRGIDPYNSPLHF
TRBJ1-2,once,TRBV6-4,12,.,TGTGCCAGCAGTGACCAGGGCTATGGCTACACCTTC,CASSDQGYGYTF
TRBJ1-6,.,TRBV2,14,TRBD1,TGTGCCAGCAGTGAAGCGGGGGACAGGTCACCCCTCCACTTT,CASSEAGDRSPLHF
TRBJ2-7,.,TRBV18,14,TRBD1,TGTGCCAGCTCACCAGAGACAGGGAACTACGAGCAGTACTTC,CASSPETGNYEQYF
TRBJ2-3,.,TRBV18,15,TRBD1,TGTGCCAGCTCATTCGGACAGGGGGATGTTGATACGCAGTATTTT,CASSFGQGDVDTQYF
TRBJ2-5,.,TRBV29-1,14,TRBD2,TGCAGCGGCGAGCTTAGCGGGAGATCTGAGACCCAGTACTTC,CSGELSGRSETQYF
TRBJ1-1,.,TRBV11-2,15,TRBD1,TGTGCCAGCAGCGGAAGACAGGGCTGGAACACTGAAGCTTTCTTT,CASSGRQGWNTEAFF
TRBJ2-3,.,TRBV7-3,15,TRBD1,TGTGCCAGCAGCCCTGACAGGGGTCATACAGATACGCAGTATTTT,CASSPDRGHTDTQYF
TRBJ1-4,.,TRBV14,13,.,TGTGCCAGCAGCCAAGGGAGGGGTGAAAAACTGTTTTTT,CASSQGRGEKLFF
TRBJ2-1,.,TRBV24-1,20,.,TGTGCCACCAGTGGTTTAACCCCCCGGGCTAGCGTTGTGGCGTACAATGAGCAGTTCTTC,CATSGLTPRASVVAYNEQFF
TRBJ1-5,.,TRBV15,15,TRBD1,TGTGCCACCAGCACACTACCGACAGGGCGGCAGCCCCAGCATTTT,CATSTLPTGRQPQHF
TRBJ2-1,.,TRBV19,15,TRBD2,TGTGCCAGTAGTACGGGACTAGCGAGGGACAATGAGCAGTTCTTC,CASSTGLARDNEQFF